This TCR beta chain is from a study of blood T cell repertoires in COVID-19 (dated by TCRdb to about 2020). At the level of the whole study: Samples covering the acute and convalescent phases of COVID-19 were provided by collaborators in the United States, Italy and Spain. The material from the prospective study consisted of cDNA or gDNA derived from T cells, B-cell-depleted T cells, or PBMCs. The dataset comprised deeply sampled blood TCRbeta repertoires from subjects exposed to, actively infected with, or recovered from COVID-19. The repertoires were released in a freely available public database intended as a resource for research on the immune response to SARS-CoV-2. Samples were obtained from the ongoing ImmuneRACE study (first 160 participants) and from some 1,300 subjects provided by 6 global collaborators. Nearly every sample came with metadata listing a de-identified subject ID, COVID-19 status, age in years and sex. Where available, HLA class I and class II types were obtained from metadata supplied by the sample provider rather than from assay-based typing. What the work shows at the level of the full study, not this receptor alone: Clinical and demographic metadata were provided uncurated, with the amount varying by source and participant.

For this chain, trimming is 3 bases at the V end and 3 bases at the J end, and the number of junction bases without a gene match is 4. The germline V gene gives CDR1 as SGHTS and CDR2 as YDEGEE. From cysteine to valine, the CDR3 is 15 amino acids long. This entry keeps only the CDR3 DNA: 45 bases, framed from base 1. TCRbeta CDR3 regions were amplified from genomic DNA using the immunoSEQ Assay, a bias-controlled multiplex PCR. The authors' pipeline ran thus. Within the assay, amplification of reference gene primers was used to estimate how many nucleated cells each sample contained. Sequence reads were collapsed and filtered to measure the absolute abundance of every unique TCRbeta CDR3 rearrangement. For each sample, productive Simpson clonality was calculated as the square root of Simpson's diversity index over productive rearrangements. TCRdb took over this immuneACCESS table, retaining in-frame rearrangements with V and J assigned. Such tables are incomplete; in checked studies, under half of the missing clones stem from an unresolved V gene, and the remainder is unexplained. The V and J calls and clone size are taken from that table; D and trimming were inferred from the DNA. Present in this sample are about 75,000 clones, roughly 70% of which were seen just once. The ten largest clones take up 2.6% of the sample.

Collaborating institutions collected whole blood in K2EDTA tubes following their own protocols. For TCRbeta analysis, collaborator samples were shipped as frozen whole blood, as isolated PBMCs, or as DNA extracted from either sample type. On this clone: Its antigen is currently not known. Per-nucleotide qualities are absent, and no much larger clonotype sits a single base away.

The sequenced sample was peripheral blood. The receptor comes from a human donor with acute or convalescent COVID-19. The donor label of this sample is uncertain. The chain employs TRBV5-8 and TRBJ2-7, with 12 bases aligning to TRBD2. CDR3 sequence: CASSSGTSGLYEQYV. The DNA is as follows: TGTGCCAGCAGCTCCGGGACTAGCGGGCTCTACGAGCAGTACGTC.